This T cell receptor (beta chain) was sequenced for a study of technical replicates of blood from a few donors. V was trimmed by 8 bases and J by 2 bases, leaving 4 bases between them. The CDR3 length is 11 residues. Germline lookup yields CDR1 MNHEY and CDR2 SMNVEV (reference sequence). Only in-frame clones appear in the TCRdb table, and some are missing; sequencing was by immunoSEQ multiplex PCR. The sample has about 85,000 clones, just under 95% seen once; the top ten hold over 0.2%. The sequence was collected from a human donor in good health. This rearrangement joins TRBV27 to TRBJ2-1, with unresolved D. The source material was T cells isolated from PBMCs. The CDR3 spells CASETYNEQFF. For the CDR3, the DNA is TGTGCCAGCGAGACCTACAATGAGCAGTTCTTC.